This T cell receptor (beta chain) appears in the sequencing data of a study of control samples from healthy donors and cancer patients. Germline lookup yields CDR1 SGDLS and CDR2 YYNGEE. The CDR3 length is 15 residues. V was shortened by 1 base and J by 0 bases, with 9 bases between the two germline ends. Profiled with immunoSEQ multiplex PCR; TCRdb holds only in-frame clones, not every one. The repertoire holds 60,000 to 75,000 clones, with roughly 84% as singletons. J is TRBJ2-3 and V is TRBV9; D might be TRBD2 (5 bases). Specimen: blood. The source of this sequence is a man aged 45-65 years in good health. The CDR3 DNA reads as TGTGCCAGCAGCGTACGAGCGGTTAGCACAGATACGCAGTATTTT. As protein: CASSVRAVSTDTQYF.